This TCR beta chain is drawn from a study of blood T cell repertoires in COVID-19. The protocol was immunoSEQ multiplex PCR, while the TCRdb copy is restricted to in-frame clones and leaves out a portion. The table has 250,000 or so clones, approximately 90% seen once. With 2 bases removed from V and 4 bases from J, the gap between germline ends came to 8 bases. Germline CDR1 reads SGHDN; CDR2 reads FVKESK. The CDR3 extends over 13 amino acids. This clonotype was sampled from a man in his forties who had been exposed to COVID-19. The source material was PBMCs or T cells enriched from blood (not recorded which). The chain recombines TRBV14 with TRBJ1-1; tentative D call: TRBD1 (6 bases). The CDR3 DNA sequence: TGTGCCAGCAGCCAACAGGGGCGCACTGAAGCTTTCTTT. Its protein is CASSQQGRTEAFF.